The 28 T cell receptor beta chains below come from one sample, sequenced in a study of vaccination and CD4 T cells after COVID-19. Cultured CD4+ T cell DNA underwent sequencing with the Oncomine TCR Beta short-read assay. CD4+ T cells were cultured, and genomic DNA was extracted from them. From the PCR reads, TCRdb called clonotypes with MiXCR, one entry per CDR3 protein. The data show more than 9,000 distinct CDR3 sequences, 30% to 35% seen once. Indicated treatment: roughly ten-day PBMC culture with coronavirus spike peptide pools or control peptides (ViraFEST assay). These CD4+ T cells came from an unexposed donor, sampled before the COVID-19 pandemic (2011-2018). The antigens these receptors bind are not known. The sample consisted of CD4+ T cells from blood, cultured in vitro. The receptors stem from a human donor in good health.

In its sample, this clonotype was seen a few times. J is TRBJ1-2 and V is TRBV4-3, with D perhaps TRBD1 (6 bases). The CDR3 is 15 amino acids. V was clipped by 3 bases and J by 4 bases, with 15 bases between them. Germline V gene data show CDR1 as LGHNA and CDR2 as YSLEER. The CDR3 DNA follows: TGCGCCAGCAGCCAGACAGGACAGATAGGCTATGGCTACACCTTC. It specifies CASSQTGQIGYGYTF.

This clonotype was found a few times. The rearrangement uses TRBV19 and TRBJ1-6; 7 nucleotides match TRBD1. V lost 2 bases and J lost 8; bases outside the gene matches: 9. This CDR3 has 16 residues. Germline assignment: CDR1 LNHDA and CDR2 SQIVND (reference sequence). The CDR3: CASSITPPGGDSPLHF. CDR3 nucleotides: TGTGCCAGTAGTATAACCCCGCCAGGGGGGGATTCACCCCTCCACTTT.

The chain uses TRBV7-2 and TRBJ1-1; D remains unclear. CDR1 is SGHTA, CDR2 FQGNSA, per germline. The CDR3 contains 12 residues. Trimming removed 1 base at V and 9 bases at J, with 9 bases between. CDR3 DNA sequence: TGTGCCAGCAGCTTAGGACGGGGAAAAGCTTTCTTT. It translates to CASSLGRGKAFF.

This clonotype turned up a few times. The J gene is TRBJ2-1, the V gene TRBV6-1, with 9 bases lining up with TRBD2. Germline CDR1 is MNHNS and CDR2 is SASEGT. V lost 5 bases, J lost 9 bases, and 17 bases stayed unmatched. The CDR3 contains 17 residues. The CDR3 DNA reads as TGTGCCAGCAGTCGACGACTAGCGGACGGCGTAGGGCCTGAGCAGTTCTTC. It codes for CASSRRLADGVGPEQFF.

This clonotype was observed a handful of times. The chain links TRBV20-1 to TRBJ2-5; D tentatively fits TRBD1 or TRBD2 (5 bases each). The CDR3 is 15 residues long. CDR1 is DFQATT and CDR2 is SNEGSKA in the germline V gene (reference sequence). Trimming stripped 0 bases from V and 4 bases from J, with 15 bases between. The CDR3 spells CSAREPGTMGETQYF. CDR3 sequence (DNA): TGCAGTGCTAGAGAGCCGGGGACCATGGGAGAGACCCAGTACTTC.

This clonotype has more than one count but fewer than ten. The rearrangement links TRBV6-1 to TRBJ2-5; either TRBD1 or TRBD2 may fit D (6 bases each). Germline CDR1 MNHNS, CDR2 SASEGT. CDR3 size: 18 residues. V lost 5 bases and J lost 4, with 26 bases in between. As DNA, the CDR3 is TGTGCCAGCAGTCCCGAACGGGGGCTTCAGGGAACGAGAGAGACCCAGTACTTC. This encodes CASSPERGLQGTRETQYF.

This rearrangement joins TRBV12-3 or TRBV12-4 to TRBJ2-7; no clear D gene. The CDR3 has 12 residues. V gave up 3 bases and J gave up 5 bases, with 8 bases separating them. CDR3 coding DNA: TGTGCCAGCAGTTTTTGGGGTAACGAGCAGTACTTC. It is translated as CASSFWGNEQYF.

This chain links TRBV20-1 with TRBJ2-1; no definite D call. Germline values: CDR1 DFQATT, CDR2 SNEGSKA (reference sequence). The V end was cut by 6 bases, the J end by 6 bases, with 9 bases between. The CDR3 extends over 11 amino acids. The CDR3 protein is CSAKPINEQFF. The CDR3 DNA follows: TGCAGTGCCAAACCTATCAATGAGCAGTTCTTC.

The rearrangement links TRBV11-1 to TRBJ1-1, with D hard to call. The CDR3 is 14 residues long. Per the germline V gene, CDR1 is SGHAT and CDR2 is FQDESV (reference sequence). Trimming pared 5 bases from V and 5 bases from J, leaving 15 bases between. CDR3 DNA: TGTGCCAGCAGCGCCTCCTCGGGTGTGACTGAAGCTTTCTTT. Its protein product is CASSASSGVTEAFF.

This clonotype was observed a few times. J is TRBJ2-1 and V is TRBV7-2, with D possibly matching TRBD1 (5 bases). The CDR3 runs to 16 residues. V lost 0 bases and J lost 4, with 13 bases in between. Per the germline V gene, CDR1 is SGHTA and CDR2 is FQGNSA. The CDR3 region has the DNA TGTGCCAGCAGCTTAGCGGGTGGAGACAGTTACAATGAGCAGTTCTTC. Protein sequence: CASSLAGGDSYNEQFF.

This chain uses TRBV7-2 with TRBJ2-4; D is unclear. The CDR3 extends over 16 amino acids. The germline V gene has CDR1 SGHTA and CDR2 FQGNSA. The V gene lost 4 bases and the J gene lost 0 bases, with 13 bases spanning the gap. This CDR3 is CASSSRVGIAKNIQYF. CDR3 sequence (DNA): TGTGCCAGCAGCTCCCGGGTAGGAATAGCCAAAAACATTCAGTACTTC. Full variable domain (outside the CDR3, taken from reference TRBV7-2 and TRBJ2-4): GAGVSQSPSNKVTEKGKDVELRCDPISGHTALYWYRQSLGQGLEFLIYFQGNSAPDKSGLPSDRFSAERTGGSVSTLTIQRTQQEDSAVYLCASSSRVGIAKNIQYFGAGTRLSVL.

The rearrangement links TRBV7-9 to TRBJ2-1, with 10 nucleotides matching TRBD2. Germline V lookup: CDR1 SEHNR, CDR2 FQNEAQ (reference sequence). The junction had 5 bases not matched to a gene; V was cut back by 3 bases and J by 9 bases. The CDR3 contains 14 residues. In DNA form, the CDR3 reads TGTGCCAGCAGCTTGGCAGCGGGAGGGTCTGAGCAGTTCTTC. This sequence encodes CASSLAAGGSEQFF.

Turning to this clonotype: The junction shows a germline mismatch at one end, possibly a read error. The rearrangement links TRBV7-7 to TRBJ2-1; 8 positions agree with TRBD2. In germline, CDR1 is SSHAT, CDR2 FNYEAQ (reference sequence). The CDR3 has 16 residues. The CDR3 DNA reads TGTGCTAGCAGCTTAGCCTTAGCGGGAAGACACAATGAGCAGTTCTTC. It codes for CASSLALAGRHNEQFF.

The V call is TRBV7-9, the J call TRBJ1-1, with a possible D match to TRBD1 (5 bases). The CDR3 loop spans 14 amino acids. Looked up from germline, CDR1 is SEHNR and CDR2 is FQNEAQ (reference sequence). The germline V and J ends were trimmed by 1 base and 1 base, with 7 bases remaining between them. CDR3 sequence reads: CASSLGGRNTEAFF. The CDR3 DNA follows: TGTGCCAGCAGCTTAGGGGGGAGGAACACTGAAGCTTTCTTT.

This clonotype was counted a few times. The V and J genes are TRBV20-1 and TRBJ2-1, with 9 bases identical to TRBD2. Germline trimming cut 4 bases from V and 8 bases from J; bases unmatched to any gene: 12. Germline CDR1 DFQATT, CDR2 SNEGSKA (reference sequence). This CDR3 region has 15 residues. The CDR3 nucleotides are TGCAGTGCTATTAGATTCGGCGGGAGGGGCGATGAGCAGTTCTTC. Residues: CSAIRFGGRGDEQFF.

The V call is TRBV20-1, the J call TRBJ1-2; 8 positions agree with TRBD1. Germline V lookup: CDR1 DFQATT, CDR2 SNEGSKA (reference sequence). This CDR3 is 13 amino acids long. After removal of 2 bases from V and 4 bases from J, the junction contained 3 bases not matched to a gene. The CDR3 nucleotides are TGCAGTGCTAGAAGAACAGGGGGCTATGGCTACACCTTC. Encoded protein: CSARRTGGYGYTF.

The sample holds a few counts of this clonotype. This chain joins TRBV6-1 and TRBJ2-7, with D unclear. CDR1 and CDR2 (germline): MNHNS, SASEGT. This CDR3 has 13 residues. V was shortened by 10 bases and J by 0 bases, with 13 bases between the two germline ends. The CDR3 sequence: CATRTEISYEQYF. As DNA, the CDR3 is TGTGCCACAAGGACGGAAATCTCCTACGAGCAGTACTTC.

The rearrangement links TRBV9 to TRBJ2-5; the D gene is possibly TRBD2 (6 bases). V lost 0 bases and J lost 2, with 11 bases in between. This CDR3 has 15 residues. CDR1 SGDLS and CDR2 YYNGEE come from the germline V gene. In DNA form, the CDR3 reads TGTGCCAGCAGCGTAGAGGAGGGGATGCAAGAGACCCAGTACTTC. Translation: CASSVEEGMQETQYF.

The sample holds one count of this clonotype. The junction departs from the called germline gene at one end, perhaps through a read error. This rearrangement joins TRBV28 to TRBJ2-7; 8 bases fit TRBD1. The CDR3 spans 12 residues. CDR1 MDHEN and CDR2 SYDVKM come from the germline V gene. CDR3 protein: CASSLSFGQGHF. Here the CDR3 DNA reads TGTGCCAGCAGTTTAAGTTTCGGACAGGGACACTTC.

The chain carries TRBV7-2 and TRBJ2-5, with 7 bases that match TRBD1. The CDR3 sequence is 15 residues long. V was clipped by 5 bases and J by 3 bases; unmatched bases: 9. Looked up from germline, CDR1 is SGHTA and CDR2 is FQGNSA. CDR3: CASSTSGTEEETQYF. CDR3 bases: TGTGCCAGCAGCACTAGTGGGACAGAGGAAGAGACCCAGTACTTC.

This clonotype showed up just a few times. The chain recombines TRBV27 with TRBJ1-1; D remains ambiguous. Germline CDR1 reads MNHEY; CDR2 reads SMNVEV (reference sequence). The CDR3 has 19 residues. Deletions cut 5 bases from V and 4 bases from J, with 29 bases between. This chain's CDR3 is CASSPRVTWGYEEGTEAFF. The CDR3 DNA is TGTGCCAGCAGTCCCCGAGTGACTTGGGGTTATGAGGAGGGCACTGAAGCTTTCTTT.

This clonotype was counted only a few times. This sequence joins TRBV20-1 and TRBJ2-3; tentatively, D is TRBD1 (5 bases). Trimming pared 2 bases from V and 1 base from J, leaving 10 bases between. CDR3 length: 14 amino acids. Germline CDR1 and CDR2: DFQATT and SNEGSKA (reference sequence). The DNA of the CDR3 is TGCAGTGCTAGATTGGACACCCGCACAGATACGCAGTATTTT. It translates to CSARLDTRTDTQYF.

The V gene is TRBV7-9, the J gene TRBJ1-5; D is possibly TRBD1 (5 bases). Per the germline V gene, CDR1 is SEHNR and CDR2 is FQNEAQ (reference sequence). Trimming shortened V by 5 bases and J by 0 bases, and 17 bases separated the two germline ends. The CDR3 contains 17 residues. The CDR3 spells CASSPGTGSGSNQPQHF. In nucleotides, the CDR3 is TGTGCCAGCAGCCCCGGCACAGGCTCAGGTAGCAATCAGCCCCAGCATTTT.

The chain recombines TRBV4-3 with TRBJ2-2; unclear D gene. Germline lookup yields CDR1 LGHNA and CDR2 YSLEER. V was pared by 8 bases and J by 3 bases, with 10 bases between. The CDR3 has 13 amino acids. Written as DNA, the CDR3 is TGCGCCAGCGGCGCCGGGTACACCGGGGAGCTGTTTTTT. Residues: CASGAGYTGELFF.

This clonotype was observed a few times. This sequence joins TRBV6-2 or TRBV6-3 and TRBJ2-3; unclear D gene. Trimming pared 7 bases from V and 1 base from J, leaving 12 bases between. The germline CDR1 and CDR2 sequences are MNHEY and SVGEGT. The length of the CDR3 is 14 residues. The CDR3 region has the DNA TGTGCCAGCACCCGGACGGTCCGCACAGATACGCAGTATTTT. Protein sequence: CASTRTVRTDTQYF.

The J gene is TRBJ1-2, the V gene TRBV6-5; TRBD1 matches at 9 bases. Germline V gene data show CDR1 as MNHEY and CDR2 as SVGAGI. The CDR3 has 19 amino acids. The junction had 17 bases not matched to a gene; V was cut back by 4 bases and J by 2 bases. The CDR3 coding sequence is TGTGCCAGCAGTTTTCCCACCCGCTTACGGGACAGGGAGAACTATGGCTACACCTTC. It is translated as CASSFPTRLRDRENYGYTF.

This clonotype was counted a few times. The chain links TRBV15 to TRBJ2-1; TRBD1 agrees at 7 bases. The CDR3 is made up of 17 amino acids. V was pared by 1 base and J by 2 bases, with 8 bases of the junction left unmatched. Germline V CDR1 and CDR2: LNHNV, YYDKDF (reference sequence). Here the CDR3 reads CATSRGPSDRAYNEQFF. CDR3 DNA sequence: TGTGCCACCAGCAGAGGTCCGAGCGACAGGGCCTACAATGAGCAGTTCTTC.

The gene calls are TRBV20-1 and TRBJ1-3; D unresolved. Trimming removed 0 bases from V and 2 bases from J, with 11 bases in between. Germline CDR1 and CDR2: DFQATT and SNEGSKA (reference sequence). The CDR3 runs 15 residues. CDR3 sequence: CSARDGLTTGNTIYF. The DNA of the CDR3 is TGCAGTGCTAGAGATGGGCTCACAACTGGAAACACCATATATTTT.